Below are 24 T cell receptor beta chains sequenced from a single sample in a study of T-cell reconstitution after alpha-beta-depleted transplantation in children (dated by TCRdb to about 2016). Receptors were amplified or captured by PCR. The listed sequencing device is Illumina HiSeq 2500. Molecular barcoding was employed in the preparation of TCR libraries, with unique molecular identifiers being used to normalize TCRbeta repertoire quantification. The public reads were run again by TCRdb, first through fastp at Q25 and then through MiXCR, and only productive beta chains were kept. Each entry merges the rows of one CDR3 protein and shows their most common DNA and genes. The sample profile shows some 600,000 distinct CDR3 sequences; 16% of them were found once. 0.9% to 1.2% of the sample belongs to the ten largest clones. The source material was PBMCs from the stem cell graft donor, sampled from the stem cell graft. These receptors were obtained from a human donor who donated a stem cell graft to a child with acute myeloid leukemia.

This clonotype was detected ten times or more. The gene calls are TRBV10-3 and TRBJ1-5; 10 bases align to TRBD1. The CDR3 covers 15 residues. Germline trimming cut 2 bases from V and 11 bases from J; bases unmatched to any gene: 9. CDR1 is ENHRY and CDR2 is SYGVKD in the germline V gene. The CDR3 sequence: CAISETGTGERAQHF. The CDR3 coding sequence is TGTGCCATCAGTGAGACGGGGACAGGGGAGCGGGCCCAGCATTTT.

This clonotype was counted ten times or more. This chain uses TRBV5-1 with TRBJ2-1; D is ambiguous. In germline, CDR1 is SGHRS, CDR2 YFSETQ. Trimming shortened V by 2 bases and J by 3 bases, and 15 bases separated the two germline ends. The CDR3 spans 16 residues. As DNA, the CDR3 is TGCGCCAGCAGCTTTATGGGTGGGAACAGCTACAATGAGCAGTTCTTC. Its protein product is CASSFMGGNSYNEQFF.

The V and J genes are TRBV29-1 and TRBJ1-1; D possibly corresponds to TRBD1 (5 bases). CDR3 length: 11 amino acids. V was clipped by 7 bases and J by 8 bases, with 14 bases between them. In germline, CDR1 is SQVTM, CDR2 ANQGSEA. The CDR3 here is CSGGFLREAFF. The DNA of the CDR3 is TGCAGCGGGGGGTTTTTAAGGGAAGCTTTCTTT.

V is TRBV6-5 and J is TRBJ2-3, with a tentative D call TRBD2 (5 bases). Per the germline V gene, CDR1 is MNHEY and CDR2 is SVGAGI. The CDR3 is 15 residues long. V was trimmed by 1 base and J by 1 base, leaving 9 bases between them. The CDR3 DNA reads TGTGCCAGCAGTTACTTCGAGGGAGGCACAGATACGCAGTATTTT. This codes for CASSYFEGGTDTQYF.

Ten or more counts support this clonotype. The chain couples TRBV20-1 to TRBJ2-7; D is perhaps TRBD1 (6 bases). Germline CDR1 and CDR2: DFQATT and SNEGSKA (reference sequence). The CDR3 consists of 15 residues. V was shortened by 6 bases and J by 0 bases, with 18 bases between the two germline ends. The CDR3 protein is CSAHRDLDSSYEQYV. The DNA for the CDR3 is TGCAGTGCGCACCGGGACCTGGACAGCTCCTACGAGCAGTACGTC.

The sample holds many counts of this clonotype. This chain joins TRBV29-1 and TRBJ1-1; D gene uncertain. Germline CDR1 reads SQVTM; CDR2 reads ANQGSEA. This CDR3 has 12 residues. The germline V and J ends were trimmed by 6 bases and 9 bases, with 17 bases remaining between them. DNA of the CDR3: TGCAGCGTCGTCCCTGACGGCACAAAAGCTTTCTTT. Protein: CSVVPDGTKAFF.

The rearrangement uses TRBV29-1 and TRBJ2-3; no definite D call. The CDR3 is 14 amino acids. CDR1 and CDR2 (germline): SQVTM, ANQGSEA. The germline V and J ends were trimmed by 7 bases and 0 bases, with 14 bases remaining between them. The CDR3 here is CSAARTASTDTQYF. CDR3 nucleotide sequence: TGCAGCGCCGCCCGGACGGCCAGCACAGATACGCAGTATTTT.

The rearrangement joins TRBV5-1 to TRBJ1-1; D is perhaps TRBD1 (5 bases). Germline V lookup: CDR1 SGHRS, CDR2 YFSETQ. The CDR3 sequence is 11 residues long. Trimming cost V 3 bases and J 8 bases, with 8 bases left between them. CDR3 amino acids: CASSWGDEAFF. In DNA form, the CDR3 reads TGCGCCAGCAGCTGGGGGGACGAAGCTTTCTTT.

This clonotype was seen repeatedly, ten times or more. V is TRBV6-6 and J is TRBJ1-1; D is unresolved. The CDR3 is 13 amino acids. Germline values: CDR1 MNHNY, CDR2 SVGAGI (reference sequence). Trimming removed 9 bases at V and 1 base at J, with 12 bases between. For the CDR3, the DNA is TGTGCCAGTTCTAATGAGGGGAACACTGAAGCTTTCTTT. Amino acid sequence: CASSNEGNTEAFF.

As concerns this clonotype: A much bigger clone sits one base away, suggesting this may be a read error. The rearrangement joins TRBV4-3 to TRBJ1-5; D remains unclear. Germline-derived CDR1 and CDR2 are LGHNA and YSLEER. The CDR3 sequence is 15 residues long. This CDR3 reads CACSQDFEGRQPQHF. As DNA, the CDR3 is TGCGCCTGCAGCCAAGATTTTGAGGGAAGGCAGCCCCAGCATTTT.

This clonotype occurred many times. The gene calls are TRBV7-2 and TRBJ2-3; tentatively, D is TRBD1 (5 bases). This CDR3 is 14 amino acids long. Germline CDR1 SGHTA, CDR2 FQGNSA. The ends were cut back, 3 bases at V and 5 bases at J, with 12 bases in the middle. CDR3 residues: CASSLGPDLDTQYF. The CDR3, as DNA: TGTGCCAGCAGCTTGGGGCCCGATCTAGATACGCAGTATTTT.

V is TRBV30 and J is TRBJ2-1, with 7 nucleotides matching TRBD1. Germline V lookup: CDR1 GTSNPN, CDR2 SVGIG (reference sequence). Germline trimming cut 2 bases from V and 2 bases from J; bases unmatched to any gene: 3. The CDR3 extends over 14 amino acids. CDR3 sequence: CAWSTGVPYNEQFF. The CDR3 DNA follows: TGTGCCTGGAGTACAGGGGTACCCTACAATGAGCAGTTCTTC.

This clonotype was found many times. The rearrangement links TRBV20-1 to TRBJ2-1; TRBD2 agrees at 14 bases. J gave up 8 bases and V 0 bases, and 9 bases lay outside the gene matches. This CDR3 is built from 17 residues. Germline lookup yields CDR1 DFQATT and CDR2 SNEGSKA (reference sequence). The CDR3 DNA follows: TGCAGTGCTAGAGATTTGACTAGCGGGGGGGCATGGGATGAGCAGTTCTTC. This translates into CSARDLTSGGAWDEQFF.

V is TRBV11-2 and J is TRBJ2-1; 7 nucleotides align to TRBD1. The CDR3 loop spans 14 amino acids. The J segment lost 4 bases and the V segment lost 4 bases, leaving 4 bases of the junction unmatched. Germline values: CDR1 SGHAT, CDR2 FQNNGV. The CDR3 loop reads CASSYMDRYNEQFF. CDR3 DNA sequence: TGTGCCAGCAGCTACATGGACAGGTACAATGAGCAGTTCTTC.

This clonotype showed up many times. The chain uses TRBV7-2 and TRBJ1-6, with 9 nucleotides matching TRBD1. CDR3 length: 14 residues. The J segment lost 9 bases and the V segment lost 4 bases, leaving 4 bases of the junction unmatched. Germline loops: CDR1 SGHTA, CDR2 FQGNSA. The CDR3 loop reads CASSSGTGFSPLHF. CDR3 in DNA: TGTGCCAGCAGCTCCGGGACAGGGTTTTCACCCCTCCACTTT.

With regard to this clonotype: This clone may be a read error of a much larger clone one base away. The rearrangement joins TRBV12-3 or TRBV12-4 to TRBJ2-6, with no clear D. This CDR3 is 17 amino acids long. In DNA form, the CDR3 reads TGTGCCAGCAGTTCCAGACGAATCAGCTCTGGGGACAACGTCCTGACTTTC. As protein: CASSSRRISSGDNVLTF.

Note on this clonotype: A read error may be the cause here, since a much bigger clone is one base away. This CDR3 reads CSVEEGQTGTDTEAFF. The CDR3 nucleotides read TGCAGCGTTGAAGAGGGTCAAACGGGCACGGACACTGAAGCTTTCTTT. The chain is built from TRBV29-1 and TRBJ1-1; D unresolved. Germline CDR1 SQVTM, CDR2 ANQGSEA. The V end was cut by 0 bases, the J end by 3 bases, with 17 bases between. CDR3 length equals 16 residues.

This clonotype was seen more than once but under ten times. The chain carries TRBV7-9 and TRBJ2-1, with D unresolved. Deletions cut 5 bases from V and 0 bases from J, with 11 bases between. Germline lookup yields CDR1 SEHNR and CDR2 FQNEAQ (reference sequence). The CDR3 runs 15 residues. CDR3 coding DNA: TGTGCCAGCAGCCGCGCGGTTAGCTCCTACAATGAGCAGTTCTTC. Translated: CASSRAVSSYNEQFF.

The gene calls are TRBV6-5 and TRBJ2-2, with a possible D match to TRBD2 (5 bases). With 0 bases removed from V and 5 bases from J, the gap between germline ends came to 16 bases. The CDR3 is 17 residues long. Germline V gene data show CDR1 as MNHEY and CDR2 as SVGAGI. The CDR3 sequence is CASSYSAPGRKTGELFF. CDR3 coding DNA: TGTGCCAGCAGTTACTCCGCGCCGGGAAGAAAAACCGGGGAGCTGTTTTTT.

This clonotype has a handful of counts. The chain joins TRBV10-3 to TRBJ2-3; D is possibly TRBD1 or TRBD2 (5 bases each). Deletions cut 7 bases from V and 5 bases from J, with 16 bases between. CDR1 and CDR2 (germline): ENHRY, SYGVKD. The CDR3 is 14 amino acids. The CDR3 is CAIKPGSQGDTQYF. Here the CDR3 DNA reads TGTGCCATCAAACCGGGATCCCAGGGAGATACGCAGTATTTT.

This clonotype was seen at least ten times. This chain uses TRBV5-1 with TRBJ2-5; D remains unclear. V lost 1 base, J lost 3 bases, and 10 bases lay in between. CDR3 size: 14 residues. Germline loops: CDR1 SGHRS, CDR2 YFSETQ. CDR3 sequence reads: CASSLSQLEETQYF. The CDR3 DNA reads TGCGCCAGCAGCTTGTCACAGCTAGAAGAGACCCAGTACTTC.

This clonotype was recorded a few times. CDR3 residues: CASSYRTGGRETQYF. CDR3 sequence (DNA): TGTGCCAGCAGCTACCGGACAGGGGGACGAGAGACCCAGTACTTC. The J gene is TRBJ2-5, the V gene TRBV28; 10 bases match TRBD1. The V gene's germline CDR1 is MDHEN and CDR2 SYDVKM. The CDR3 sequence is 15 residues long. Trimming removed 6 bases from V and 4 bases from J; junction bases left unmatched: 8.

The chain joins TRBV11-1 to TRBJ1-2, with 9 bases identical to TRBD1. This CDR3 contains 18 residues. CDR1 SGHAT and CDR2 FQDESV come from the germline V gene (reference sequence). V lost 4 bases, J lost 2 bases, and 14 bases stayed unmatched. The chain's CDR3 is CASSSISTGGSLNYGYTF. As DNA, the CDR3 is TGTGCCAGCAGCTCCATTTCCACAGGGGGCTCCCTCAACTATGGCTACACCTTC.

This clonotype was counted many times. The chain recombines TRBV20-1 with TRBJ1-5; a weak D match, TRBD1 (6 bases). Germline assignment: CDR1 DFQATT and CDR2 SNEGSKA (reference sequence). With 0 bases removed from V and 1 base from J, the gap between germline ends came to 13 bases. The CDR3 spans 16 residues. CDR3 amino acids: CSARESFGQSNQPQHF. For the CDR3, the DNA is TGCAGTGCTAGAGAATCCTTCGGACAGAGCAATCAGCCCCAGCATTTT.